A selection of T cell receptor beta chains follows, all from one sample in a study of T cells after yellow fever vaccination. A single record per CDR3 protein comes from TCRdb applying MiXCR to the 5' RACE reads. The sample records 450,000 to 550,000 distinct CDR3 sequences, 20% to 25% being singletons. The material sequenced was PBMCs, taken roughly 20 days after the first yellow fever vaccination. These receptor sequences come from a man aged 18 to 29 who received the YFV17D yellow fever vaccine. Both conserved end residues are part of each CDR3. A D gene is named only where the DNA matches it firmly. Some rows have no size entry. The others give once, few or many, or a class for an expanded clone.

D,J,V,size,CDR3,DNA
TRBD2,TRBJ2-3,TRBV11-2,few,CASSLEGWASGARGTQYF,TGTGCCAGCAGCTTAGAGGGATGGGCTAGCGGGGCCCGGGGTACGCAGTATTTT
NA,TRBJ2-1,TRBV7-9,few,CANSLGGDNEQFF,TGTGCCAACAGCTTAGGGGGAGACAATGAGCAGTTCTTC
NA,TRBJ1-2,TRBV20-1,NA,CSARVRGRSGGYTF,TGCAGTGCTAGAGTGAGAGGAAGGAGTGGTGGCTACACCTTC
NA,TRBJ1-1,TRBV12-3/TRBV12-4,NA,CASSFGQGNRAFF,TGTGCCAGCAGTTTTGGTCAGGGTAATCGGGCTTTCTTT
TRBD1,TRBJ2-7,TRBV20-1,NA,CSAAPGQSPYEQYF,TGCAGTGCCGCCCCGGGACAGAGCCCCTACGAGCAGTACTTC
NA,TRBJ2-6,TRBV4-3,few,CASSQGGLGSGANVLTF,TGCGCCAGCAGCCAGGGTGGGTTGGGCTCTGGGGCCAACGTCCTGACTTTC
TRBD1,TRBJ1-5,TRBV29-1,few,CSVARTGDSNQPQHF,TGCAGCGTGGCTAGGACAGGGGATAGCAATCAGCCCCAGCATTTT
NA,TRBJ1-5,TRBV6-9,NA,CASSYLAPRQPQHF,TGTGCCAGCAGTTATCTAGCCCCCCGGCAGCCCCAGCATTTT
NA,TRBJ2-1,TRBV4-2,few,CASSPSRGLHNEQFF,TGTGCCAGCAGCCCCTCAAGAGGGCTTCACAATGAGCAGTTCTTC
TRBD2,TRBJ2-5,TRBV10-2,NA,CASSEPGLAGTQETQYF,TGCGCCAGCAGTGAGCCGGGACTAGCGGGAACCCAAGAGACCCAGTACTTC
NA,TRBJ1-3,TRBV28,NA,CASREDSSRENTIYF,TGTGCCAGCAGAGAGGACTCGAGCAGGGAAAACACCATATATTTT
TRBD2,TRBJ2-1,TRBV20-1,NA,CSAGRATGGEQFF,TGCAGTGCTGGCAGGGCGACGGGAGGTGAGCAGTTCTTC